A single sample gave rise to the 7 T cell receptor beta chains below, sequenced in a study of T cells in localized non-small cell lung cancer. Clones were sequenced by immunoSEQ multiplex PCR, and TCRdb holds only the in-frame ones, with some missing. The sample records around 45,000 clones, around 83% being singletons. This specimen consisted of PBMCs, obtained before any cancer treatment. The receptors derive from a man aged 40-75 years with stage II lung adenocarcinoma.

The chain couples TRBV28 to TRBJ1-4, with a weak D call TRBD1 (5 bases). Per germline, CDR1 MDHEN and CDR2 SYDVKM. The CDR3 consists of 14 residues. V shed 0 bases and J shed 8 bases, with 10 bases lying between them. CDR3 sequence (DNA): TGTGCCAGCAGTTTATGGCAGGGCCGGGAAAAACTGTTTTTT. Its translation: CASSLWQGREKLFF.

V and J are TRBV14 and TRBJ2-1; possible D gene TRBD1, 5 bases. CDR1 and CDR2 (germline): SGHDN, FVKESK. V lost 1 base and J lost 0, with 10 bases in between. This CDR3 region has 16 residues. CDR3 DNA sequence: TGTGCCAGCAGCCAAGCCGACAGACTCTCCTACAATGAGCAGTTCTTC. Amino acids: CASSQADRLSYNEQFF. The variable domain in full, with the rest retrieved from reference TRBV14 and TRBJ2-1, is EAGVTQFPSHSVIEKGQTVTLRCDPISGHDNLYWYRRVMGKEIKFLLHFVKESKQDESGMPNNRFLAERTGGTYSTLKVQPAELEDSGVYFCASSQADRLSYNEQFFGPGTRLTVL.

This clone occurred once. V is TRBV30 and J is TRBJ2-4; D remains ambiguous. CDR3 length: 13 amino acids. The germline CDR1 and CDR2 sequences are GTSNPN and SVGIG (reference sequence). With 1 base removed from V and 6 bases from J, the gap between germline ends came to 10 bases. CDR3 in amino acids: CAWSGATGNIQYF. Here the CDR3 DNA reads TGTGCCTGGAGTGGTGCTACGGGAAACATTCAGTACTTC.

V is TRBV18 and J is TRBJ2-7; TRBD2 matches at 7 bases. The germline gives CDR1 KGHSH, CDR2 LQKENI. This CDR3 has 15 amino acids. Trimming took 6 bases from V and 3 from J; bases not matched to a gene: 11. CDR3 nucleotide sequence: TGTGCCAGCTCCCTATCTGGGAGGGTGTTCTACGAGCAGTACGTC. This translates into CASSLSGRVFYEQYV.

The V call is TRBV5-1, the J call TRBJ2-1; weak D call: TRBD2 (6 bases). The CDR3 covers 15 residues. The germline CDR1 and CDR2 sequences are SGHRS and YFSETQ. The V gene lost 4 bases and the J gene lost 2 bases, with 13 bases spanning the gap. The CDR3 here is CASSHGLAAYNEQFF. The CDR3 nucleotides read TGCGCCAGCAGCCACGGTTTAGCGGCCTACAATGAGCAGTTCTTC. Complete variable domain (other parts from reference TRBV5-1 and TRBJ2-1): KAGVTQTPRYLIKTRGQQVTLSCSPISGHRSVSWYQQTPGQGLQFLFEYFSETQRNKGNFPGRFSGRQFSNSRSEMNVSTLELGDSALYLCASSHGLAAYNEQFFGPGTRLTVL.

This clone was detected only a few times. The chain joins TRBV11-3 to TRBJ1-2; perhaps TRBD1 as D (6 bases). The CDR3 covers 16 residues. V was cut by 4 bases and J by 2 bases, with 17 bases left in between. Germline CDR1 reads SGHNT; CDR2 reads YENEEA. The CDR3 reads CASSCAGEGGNYGYTF. The CDR3 coding sequence is TGTGCCAGCAGCTGTGCCGGGGAAGGGGGAAACTATGGCTACACCTTC.

The genes are TRBV5-6 and TRBJ1-3; no clear D. V was trimmed by 4 bases and J by 0 bases, leaving 5 bases between them. The CDR3 has 13 amino acids. CDR1 and CDR2 (germline): SGHDT, YYEEEE. This CDR3 reads CASSQYSGNTIYF. CDR3 bases: TGTGCCAGCAGCCAATACTCTGGAAACACCATATATTTT.